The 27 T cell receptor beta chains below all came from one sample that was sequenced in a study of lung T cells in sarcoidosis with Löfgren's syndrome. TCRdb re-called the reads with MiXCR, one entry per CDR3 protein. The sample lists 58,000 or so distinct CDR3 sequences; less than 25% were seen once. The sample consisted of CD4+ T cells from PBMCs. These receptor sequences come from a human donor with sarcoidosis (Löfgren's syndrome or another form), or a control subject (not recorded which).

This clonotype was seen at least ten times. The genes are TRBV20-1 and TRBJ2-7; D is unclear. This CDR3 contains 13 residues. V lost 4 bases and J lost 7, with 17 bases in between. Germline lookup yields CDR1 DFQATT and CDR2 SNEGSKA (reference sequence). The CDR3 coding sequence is TGCAGTGCTAAATCTAGGAACGAATGGGAGCAGTACGTC. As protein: CSAKSRNEWEQYV.

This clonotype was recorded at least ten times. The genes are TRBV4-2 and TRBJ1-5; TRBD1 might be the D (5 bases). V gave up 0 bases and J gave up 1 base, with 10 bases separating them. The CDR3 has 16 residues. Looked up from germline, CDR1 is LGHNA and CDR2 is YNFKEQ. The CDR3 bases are TGTGCCAGCAGCCAAGAGGGACCGACGAGCAATCAGCCCCAGCATTTT. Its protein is CASSQEGPTSNQPQHF.

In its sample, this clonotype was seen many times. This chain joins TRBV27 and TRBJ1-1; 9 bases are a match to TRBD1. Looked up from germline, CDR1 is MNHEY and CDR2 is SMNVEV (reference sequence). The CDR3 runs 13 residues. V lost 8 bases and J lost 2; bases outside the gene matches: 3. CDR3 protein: CASGGQGNTEAFF. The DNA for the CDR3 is TGTGCCAGCGGGGGACAGGGAAACACTGAAGCTTTCTTT.

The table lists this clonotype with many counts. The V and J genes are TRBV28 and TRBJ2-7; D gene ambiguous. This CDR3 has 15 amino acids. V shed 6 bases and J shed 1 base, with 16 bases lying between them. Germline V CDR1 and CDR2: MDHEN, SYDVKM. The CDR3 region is CASRRSAHGSYEQYF. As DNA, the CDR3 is TGTGCCAGCAGGCGGAGCGCCCACGGGTCCTACGAGCAGTACTTC.

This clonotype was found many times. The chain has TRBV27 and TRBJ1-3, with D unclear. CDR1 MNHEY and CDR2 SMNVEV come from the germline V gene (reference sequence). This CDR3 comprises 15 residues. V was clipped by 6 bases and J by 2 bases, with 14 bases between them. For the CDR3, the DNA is TGTGCCAGCAGAGCTGAAGGGAAGGCTGGAAACACCATATATTTT. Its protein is CASRAEGKAGNTIYF.

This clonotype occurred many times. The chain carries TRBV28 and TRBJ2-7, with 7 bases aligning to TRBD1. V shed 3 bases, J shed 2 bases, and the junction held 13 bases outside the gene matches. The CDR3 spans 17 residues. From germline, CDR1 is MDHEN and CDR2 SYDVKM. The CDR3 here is CASSFQIRQGATYEQYF. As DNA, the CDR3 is TGTGCCAGCAGTTTCCAGATAAGACAGGGCGCGACCTACGAGCAGTACTTC.

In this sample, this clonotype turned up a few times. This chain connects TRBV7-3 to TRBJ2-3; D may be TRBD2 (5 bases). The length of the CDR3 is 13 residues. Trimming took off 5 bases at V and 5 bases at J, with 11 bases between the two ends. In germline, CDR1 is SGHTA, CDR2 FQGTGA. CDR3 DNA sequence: TGTGCCAGCAGCCCCGGACGGGGAGATACGCAGTATTTT. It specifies CASSPGRGDTQYF.

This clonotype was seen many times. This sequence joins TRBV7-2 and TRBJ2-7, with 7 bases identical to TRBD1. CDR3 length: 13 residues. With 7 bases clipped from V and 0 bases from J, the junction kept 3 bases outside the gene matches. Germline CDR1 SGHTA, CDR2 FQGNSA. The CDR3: CASKGASSYEQYF. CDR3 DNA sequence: TGTGCCAGCAAGGGGGCCAGCTCCTACGAGCAGTACTTC.

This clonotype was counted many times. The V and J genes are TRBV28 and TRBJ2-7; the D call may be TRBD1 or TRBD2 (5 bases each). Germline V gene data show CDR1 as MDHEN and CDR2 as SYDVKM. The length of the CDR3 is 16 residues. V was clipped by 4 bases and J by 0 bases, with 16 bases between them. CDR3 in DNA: TGTGCCAGCAGTTCAATGGGGGAGATTAGCTCCTACGAGCAGTACGTC. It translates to CASSSMGEISSYEQYV.

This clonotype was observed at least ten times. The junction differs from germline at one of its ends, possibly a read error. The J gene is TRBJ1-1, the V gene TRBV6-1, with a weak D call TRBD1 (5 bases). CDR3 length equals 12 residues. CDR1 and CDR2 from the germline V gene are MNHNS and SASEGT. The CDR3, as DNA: TGTGCCAGCAGCCCCGACAGACCCCAACCACGCTTT. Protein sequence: CASSPDRPQPRF.

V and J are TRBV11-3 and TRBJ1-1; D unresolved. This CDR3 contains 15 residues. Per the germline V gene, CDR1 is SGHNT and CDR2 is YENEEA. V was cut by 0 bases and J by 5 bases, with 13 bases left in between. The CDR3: CASSLETGRRTEAFF. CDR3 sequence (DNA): TGTGCCAGCAGCTTAGAGACCGGCCGGAGGACTGAAGCTTTCTTT.

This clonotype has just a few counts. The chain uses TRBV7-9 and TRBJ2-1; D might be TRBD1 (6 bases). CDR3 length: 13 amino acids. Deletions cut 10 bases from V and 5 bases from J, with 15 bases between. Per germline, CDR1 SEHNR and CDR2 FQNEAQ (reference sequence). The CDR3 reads CANRSGVDNEQFF. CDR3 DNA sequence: TGTGCCAACAGGTCAGGGGTCGACAATGAGCAGTTCTTC.

CDR3 sequence (DNA): TGTGCCAGCACCGCTGGGCGGAATTACAATGAGCAGTTCTTC. Protein sequence: CASTAGRNYNEQFF. This chain joins TRBV11-3 and TRBJ2-1; D is unresolved. The germline gives CDR1 SGHNT, CDR2 YENEEA. The CDR3 spans 14 residues. The germline V and J ends were trimmed by 7 bases and 4 bases, with 14 bases remaining between them.

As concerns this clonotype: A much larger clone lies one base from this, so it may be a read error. The CDR3 DNA reads as TGTGCCAGCAGTTTACAGGGGAACGCAGATACGCAGTATTTT. Translation: CASSLQGNADTQYF. J is TRBJ2-3 and V is TRBV27; D may be TRBD1 (6 bases). Trimming left V 2 bases short and J 4 bases short, with 10 bases between. The germline gives CDR1 MNHEY, CDR2 SMNVEV (reference sequence). The CDR3 runs to 14 residues.

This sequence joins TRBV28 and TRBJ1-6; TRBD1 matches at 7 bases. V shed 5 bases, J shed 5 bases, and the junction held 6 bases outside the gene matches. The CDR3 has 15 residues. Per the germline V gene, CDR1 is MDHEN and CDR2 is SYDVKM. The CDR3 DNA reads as TGTGCCAGCAGTCCCACCGACAGGGATAATTCACCCCTCCACTTT. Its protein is CASSPTDRDNSPLHF.

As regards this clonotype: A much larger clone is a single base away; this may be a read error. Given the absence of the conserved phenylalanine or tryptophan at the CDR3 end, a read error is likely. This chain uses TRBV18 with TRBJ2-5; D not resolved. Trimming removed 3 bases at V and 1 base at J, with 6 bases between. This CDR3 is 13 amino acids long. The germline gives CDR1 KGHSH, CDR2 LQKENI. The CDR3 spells CASSPVLQETQYS. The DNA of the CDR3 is TGTGCCAGCTCACCTGTCCTCCAAGAGACCCAGTACTCC.

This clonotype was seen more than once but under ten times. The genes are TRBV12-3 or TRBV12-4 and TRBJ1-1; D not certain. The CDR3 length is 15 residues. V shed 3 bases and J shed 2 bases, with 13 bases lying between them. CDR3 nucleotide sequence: TGTGCCAGCAGTTTCGGTTTTGGGCTAAACACTGAAGCTTTCTTT. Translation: CASSFGFGLNTEAFF.

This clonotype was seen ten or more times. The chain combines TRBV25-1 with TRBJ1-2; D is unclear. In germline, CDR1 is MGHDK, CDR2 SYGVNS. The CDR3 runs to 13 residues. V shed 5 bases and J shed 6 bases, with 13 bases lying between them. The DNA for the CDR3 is TGTGCCAGCAGTATTGGTTGGAGCGATGGCTACACCTTC. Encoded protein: CASSIGWSDGYTF.

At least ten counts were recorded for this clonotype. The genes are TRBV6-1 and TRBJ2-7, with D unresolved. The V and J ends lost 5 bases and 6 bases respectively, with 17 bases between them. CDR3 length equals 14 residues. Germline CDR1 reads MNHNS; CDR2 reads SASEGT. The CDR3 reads CASSTPGLRVEQYF. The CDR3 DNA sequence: TGTGCCAGCAGTACCCCCGGCCTTCGGGTCGAGCAGTACTTC.

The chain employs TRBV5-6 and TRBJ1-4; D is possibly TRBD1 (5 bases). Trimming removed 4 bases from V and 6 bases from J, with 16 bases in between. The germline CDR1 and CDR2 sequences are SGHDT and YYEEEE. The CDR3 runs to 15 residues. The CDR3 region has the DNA TGTGCCAGCAGCAAGGGACTTCTGGGTTATGAAAAACTGTTTTTT. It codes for CASSKGLLGYEKLFF.

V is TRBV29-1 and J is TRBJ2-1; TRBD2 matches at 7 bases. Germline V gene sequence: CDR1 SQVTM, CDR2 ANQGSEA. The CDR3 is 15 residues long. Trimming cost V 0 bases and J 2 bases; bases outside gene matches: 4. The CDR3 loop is CSVEEAGATYNEQFF. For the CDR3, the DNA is TGCAGCGTTGAAGAGGCGGGAGCCACCTACAATGAGCAGTTCTTC.

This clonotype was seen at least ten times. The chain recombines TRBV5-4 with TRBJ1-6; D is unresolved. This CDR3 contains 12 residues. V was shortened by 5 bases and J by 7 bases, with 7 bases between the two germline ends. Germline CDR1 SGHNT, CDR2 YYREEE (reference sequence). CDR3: CASSFSNSPLHF. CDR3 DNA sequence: TGTGCCAGCAGTTTCAGCAATTCACCCCTCCACTTT.

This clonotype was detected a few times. The CDR3 nucleotides read TGCGCCAGCAGCTTCTGGCTAGCGGGAGCAGATACGCAGTATTTT. This codes for CASSFWLAGADTQYF. The gene calls are TRBV5-1 and TRBJ2-3, with 10 bases lining up with TRBD2. This CDR3 has 15 residues. V shed 2 bases, J shed 4 bases, and the junction held 4 bases outside the gene matches. From germline, CDR1 is SGHRS and CDR2 YFSETQ.

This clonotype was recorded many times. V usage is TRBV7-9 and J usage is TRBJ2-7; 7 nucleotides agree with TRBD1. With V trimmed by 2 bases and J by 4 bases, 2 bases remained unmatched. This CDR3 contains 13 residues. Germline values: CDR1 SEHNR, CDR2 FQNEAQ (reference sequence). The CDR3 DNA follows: TGTGCCAGCAGCTTAAAGGGGGCTTACGAGCAGTACTTC. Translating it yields CASSLKGAYEQYF.

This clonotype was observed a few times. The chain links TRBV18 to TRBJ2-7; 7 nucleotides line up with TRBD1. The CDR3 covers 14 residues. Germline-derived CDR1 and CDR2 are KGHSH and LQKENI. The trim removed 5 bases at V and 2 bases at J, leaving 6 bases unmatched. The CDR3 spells CASSSRQGPYEQYF. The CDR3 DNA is TGTGCCAGCTCATCCCGACAGGGACCCTACGAGCAGTACTTC.

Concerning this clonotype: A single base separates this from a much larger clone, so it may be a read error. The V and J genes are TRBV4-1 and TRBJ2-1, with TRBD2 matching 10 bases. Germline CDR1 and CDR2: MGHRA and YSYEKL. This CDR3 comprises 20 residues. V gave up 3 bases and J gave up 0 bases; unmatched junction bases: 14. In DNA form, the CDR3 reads TGCGCCAGCAGCCACTTGGGACCAGCGGGAGGGCCAGGCTCCTACAATGAGCAGTTCTTC. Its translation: CASSHLGPAGGPGSYNEQFF.

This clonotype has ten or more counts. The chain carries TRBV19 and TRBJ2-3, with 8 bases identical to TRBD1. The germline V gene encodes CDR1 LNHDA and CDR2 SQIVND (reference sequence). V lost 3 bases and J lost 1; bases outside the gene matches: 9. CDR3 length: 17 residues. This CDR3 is CASSINDRGKGTDTQYF. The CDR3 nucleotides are TGTGCCAGTAGTATCAACGACAGGGGAAAGGGCACAGATACGCAGTATTTT.